This TCR beta chain appears in the sequencing data of a study of shared clonotypes between healthy human individuals. Data came from immunoSEQ multiplex PCR; TCRdb stores just in-frame clones and leaves some out. The table records hundreds of thousands of clones, around 79% of them present only once. The trim removed 5 bases at V and 4 bases at J, leaving 2 bases unmatched. CDR3 length equals 13 residues. Germline V lookup: CDR1 SGHTA, CDR2 FQGNSA. Specimen: memory CD4+ T cells sorted from blood. Subset of the sample: CD45RA-negative fraction. This receptor was identified in a man aged 25 to 40 in good health. V gene TRBV7-2 combines with J gene TRBJ2-4; 7 positions agree with TRBD1. The DNA for the CDR3 is TGTGCCAGCAGCATGGGACAGAAAAACATTCAGTACTTC. This codes for CASSMGQKNIQYF.